A single sample gave rise to the 25 T cell receptor beta chains below, sequenced in a study of spatial heterogeneity in lung cancer. Time point indicated: sample taken at primary tumor resection. In TCRdb, the 5' RACE reads were re-called with MiXCR into one record per CDR3 protein. The profile covers around 100,000 distinct CDR3 sequences, with around 4.3% appearing a single time and 21% taken by the ten largest. Study-wide results and caveats: Counts that tracked tumor mutation counts were those of expanded intratumoral alpha and beta TCRs.

These receptors' targets are unknown. The sample consisted of lung tumor tissue, taken at surgery. These receptors were obtained from a male donor with early-stage non-small cell lung cancer.

This clonotype has ten or more counts. The CDR3 region is CASSFLLNTDTQYF. CDR3 nucleotide sequence: TGCGCCAGCAGCTTTCTACTGAACACAGATACGCAGTATTTT. This chain links TRBV4-1 with TRBJ2-3, with unresolved D. The CDR3 is 14 residues long. V was clipped by 5 bases and J by 2 bases, with 11 bases between them. CDR1 and CDR2 (germline): MGHRA, YSYEKL.

The chain employs TRBV28 and TRBJ2-7; D perhaps matches TRBD1 (6 bases). With 6 bases removed from V and 5 bases from J, the gap between germline ends came to 17 bases. This CDR3 has 14 amino acids. Germline values: CDR1 MDHEN, CDR2 SYDVKM. CDR3 DNA: TGTGCCAGCAGCTCGGCCAGGGGAAGAGACGAGCAGTACTTC. It encodes CASSSARGRDEQYF. Together with reference TRBV28 and TRBJ2-7, the CDR3 gives the full variable domain: DVKVTQSSRYLVKRTGEKVFLECVQDMDHENMFWYRQDPGLGLRLIYFSYDVKMKEKGDIPEGYSVSREKKERFSLILESASTNQTSMYLCASSSARGRDEQYFGPGTRLTVT.

This clonotype was counted many times. The chain couples TRBV7-9 to TRBJ2-1, with 7 bases aligning to TRBD2. Looked up from germline, CDR1 is SEHNR and CDR2 is FQNEAQ (reference sequence). The trim removed 5 bases at V and 9 bases at J, leaving 10 bases unmatched. The CDR3 has 14 residues. The CDR3 region is CASSLSPGLGEQFF. The CDR3 DNA follows: TGTGCCAGCAGCCTCAGTCCAGGACTAGGTGAGCAGTTCTTC.

This clonotype was picked up many times. The chain links TRBV6-1 to TRBJ1-1, with 8 bases matching TRBD1. CDR1 and CDR2 (germline): MNHNS, SASEGT. The CDR3 spans 15 residues. V shed 6 bases, J shed 4 bases, and the junction held 10 bases outside the gene matches. CDR3 region: CASREPRQGTTEAFF. The CDR3 coding sequence is TGTGCCAGCAGAGAACCAAGACAGGGGACCACTGAAGCTTTCTTT.

This clonotype was detected ten times or more. The rearrangement joins TRBV14 to TRBJ2-3; weak D call: TRBD2 (5 bases). CDR3 length: 17 amino acids. Germline-derived CDR1 and CDR2 are SGHDN and FVKESK. Trimming removed 1 base at V and 2 bases at J, with 16 bases between. Here the CDR3 DNA reads TGTGCCAGCAGCCAAGGGGCGGGCCATCCCTCCACAGATACGCAGTATTTT. This gives the protein CASSQGAGHPSTDTQYF.

This clonotype was seen ten or more times. The rearrangement links TRBV5-1 to TRBJ2-7; D gene ambiguous. Trimming took 4 bases from V and 3 from J, leaving 11 bases between them. Germline CDR1 reads SGHRS; CDR2 reads YFSETQ. There are 13 residues in the CDR3. The CDR3 spells CASSPGLHYEQYF. The CDR3 bases are TGCGCCAGCAGCCCCGGCCTACACTACGAGCAGTACTTC.

About this clonotype itself: This may be a read error, as it is one base from a much larger clone. The DNA of the CDR3 is TGCAGTACTTCAACAGGTGCGGTGAACACTGAAGCTTTCTTT. Its translation: CSTSTGAVNTEAFF. V gene TRBV20-1 combines with J gene TRBJ1-1, with D possibly being TRBD1 (5 bases). CDR1 is DFQATT and CDR2 is SNEGSKA in the germline V gene (reference sequence). V lost 8 bases and J 0 bases, leaving 16 bases between the germline ends. The CDR3 is made up of 14 amino acids.

Ten or more counts support this clonotype. This chain joins TRBV9 and TRBJ2-1; TRBD2 aligns across 10 bases. The CDR3 is 18 residues long. V was clipped by 4 bases and J by 1 base; unmatched bases: 11. Germline V gene sequence: CDR1 SGDLS, CDR2 YYNGEE. The CDR3 reads CASSFRTSGLASYNEQFF. CDR3 in DNA: TGTGCCAGCAGCTTCCGGACTAGCGGACTCGCTTCCTACAATGAGCAGTTCTTC.

Ten or more counts support this clonotype. J is TRBJ2-3 and V is TRBV6-5; 7 bases are a match to TRBD1. J was trimmed by 5 bases and V by 6 bases; bases with no gene match: 2. This CDR3 comprises 12 residues. Germline V gene sequence: CDR1 MNHEY, CDR2 SVGAGI. The CDR3 DNA reads TGTGCCAGCAGGACAGGGCTAGATACGCAGTATTTT. It is translated as CASRTGLDTQYF.

The table lists this clonotype with many counts. V usage is TRBV4-1 and J usage is TRBJ1-1; D might be TRBD1 (6 bases). CDR3 length: 15 amino acids. Trimming pared 1 base from V and 1 base from J, leaving 10 bases between. Germline assignment: CDR1 MGHRA and CDR2 YSYEKL. The CDR3 reads CASSQAGTRNTEAFF. The CDR3 DNA sequence: TGCGCCAGCAGCCAAGCAGGGACACGGAACACTGAAGCTTTCTTT.

The table lists this clonotype with many counts. J is TRBJ1-5 and V is TRBV5-6, with 9 bases matching TRBD1. Trimming cost V 1 base and J 4 bases; bases outside gene matches: 6. Germline CDR1 is SGHDT and CDR2 is YYEEEE. The CDR3 loop spans 16 amino acids. The CDR3: CASSLSGTGYNQPQHF. Written as DNA, the CDR3 is TGTGCCAGCAGCTTGTCCGGGACAGGGTATAATCAGCCCCAGCATTTT. The full variable domain, in which reference TRBV5-6 and TRBJ1-5 provide the parts outside the CDR3, is DAGVTQSPTHLIKTRGQQVTLRCSPKSGHDTVSWYQQALGQGPQFIFQYYEEEERQRGNFPDRFSGHQFPNYSSELNVNALLLGDSALYLCASSLSGTGYNQPQHFGDGTRLSIL.

This clonotype was picked up many times. The J gene is TRBJ2-5, the V gene TRBV20-1; possibly TRBD2 for D (6 bases). There are 15 residues in the CDR3. Per the germline V gene, CDR1 is DFQATT and CDR2 is SNEGSKA (reference sequence). V lost 1 base and J 3 bases, leaving 15 bases between the germline ends. The CDR3 coding sequence is TGCAGTGCTAGAGCCAGCGGGTCGATTAAAGAGACCCAGTACTTC. Translated: CSARASGSIKETQYF.

This clonotype has ten or more counts. This chain connects TRBV27 to TRBJ2-7, with 8 bases matching TRBD2. CDR1 is MNHEY, CDR2 SMNVEV, per germline (reference sequence). The CDR3 runs 16 residues. V shed 3 bases and J 2 bases; nucleotides not matched to a gene: 9. The CDR3 DNA sequence: TGTGCCAGCAGTTTCGGGATCTCGGGACTAGCCTACGAGCAGTACTTC. It is translated as CASSFGISGLAYEQYF.

This clonotype showed up many times. The chain carries TRBV5-1 and TRBJ2-5, with 9 nucleotides matching TRBD2. J gave up 4 bases and V 5 bases, and 6 bases lay outside the gene matches. This CDR3 region has 14 residues. Germline CDR1 reads SGHRS; CDR2 reads YFSETQ. The CDR3 DNA is TGCGCCAGCAGGAATAGCGGGAGTCTAGAGACCCAGTACTTC. It specifies CASRNSGSLETQYF.

This clonotype was counted only a few times. V and J are TRBV29-1 and TRBJ1-2, with a possible D match to TRBD1 (5 bases). Germline V gene lookup returns CDR1 SQVTM and CDR2 ANQGSEA. The CDR3 totals 11 residues. The DNA of the CDR3 is TGCAGTCACCGGGTGGGGGATGGCTACACCTTC. Translated, it gives CSHRVGDGYTF.

This clonotype has just a few counts. This sequence joins TRBV21-1 and TRBJ2-7; the table's D gene call, TRBD1, was not cross checked with the DNA. TRBV21-1 is termed a pseudogene. The CDR3 runs 17 residues. The CDR3 DNA follows: TGTGCCAGCAGCAAAAAATTATTGCGGGTCAGGAGCCACGAGCAGTACTTC. It yields the protein CASSKKLLRVRSHEQYF.

This clonotype was counted ten times or more. V usage is TRBV6-2 or TRBV6-3 and J usage is TRBJ2-5; 14 nucleotides align to TRBD2. Germline trimming cut 6 bases from V and 5 bases from J; bases unmatched to any gene: 8. Per the germline V gene, CDR1 is MNHEY and CDR2 is SVGEGT. There are 16 residues in the CDR3. CDR3 protein: CASRKTSGRVGETQYF. DNA for the CDR3: TGTGCCAGCAGAAAGACTAGCGGGAGGGTCGGGGAGACCCAGTACTTC.

This clonotype was found many times. This chain connects TRBV27 to TRBJ1-2; no clear D. The CDR3 sequence is 15 residues long. The V end was cut by 1 base, the J end by 8 bases, with 17 bases between. Looked up from germline, CDR1 is MNHEY and CDR2 is SMNVEV (reference sequence). The CDR3, as DNA: TGTGCCAGCAGTTTATTGGGCCGGCTTCACGAGGGCTACACCTTC. It encodes CASSLLGRLHEGYTF.

This clonotype was seen a handful of times. The J gene is TRBJ2-1, the V gene TRBV12-3 or TRBV12-4; D uncertain. Trimming cost V 7 bases and J 8 bases, with 15 bases left between them. CDR3 length equals 13 residues. The CDR3 sequence is CASNSPPSDEQFF. The CDR3 DNA sequence: TGTGCCAGCAATTCCCCCCCGAGCGATGAGCAGTTCTTC.

This clonotype showed up just a few times. The V gene is TRBV6-1, the J gene TRBJ2-3; TRBD1 is a possible D gene (7 bases). Deletions cut 8 bases from V and 6 bases from J, with 18 bases between. CDR3 length: 14 residues. Germline CDR1 and CDR2: MNHNS and SASEGT. CDR3 bases: TGTGCCAGCTCCACCAGCGGAGGGGGCGATACGCAGTATTTT. Protein sequence: CASSTSGGGDTQYF.

Many counts were recorded for this clonotype. The chain recombines TRBV11-2 with TRBJ2-2; 7 bases are a match to TRBD2. Germline V gives CDR1 SGHAT, CDR2 FQNNGV. The junction had 11 bases not matched to a gene; V was cut back by 7 bases and J by 6 bases. The CDR3 covers 15 residues. Written as DNA, the CDR3 is TGTGCCAGCACCCCAGCGGGGAAAGCGGCCGGGGAGCTGTTTTTT. Encoded protein: CASTPAGKAAGELFF.

The CDR3 sequence is CASSAGGSSYEQYF. The CDR3 nucleotides read TGTGCCAGCAGTGCGGGGGGCAGCTCCTACGAGCAGTACTTC. V and J are TRBV28 and TRBJ2-7, with 8 bases lining up with TRBD2. The CDR3 loop spans 14 amino acids. Germline CDR1 and CDR2: MDHEN and SYDVKM. V lost 5 bases, J lost 0 bases, and 3 bases stayed unmatched.

The table lists this clonotype with many counts. J is TRBJ2-3 and V is TRBV25-1, with a tentative D call TRBD1 (5 bases). V shed 4 bases and J shed 0 bases, with 8 bases lying between them. The CDR3 loop spans 14 amino acids. The germline gives CDR1 MGHDK, CDR2 SYGVNS. CDR3 in amino acids: CASSATVSTDTQYF. The CDR3 DNA reads TGTGCCAGCAGTGCGACAGTTAGCACAGATACGCAGTATTTT.

This clonotype has at least ten counts. The rearrangement links TRBV10-3 to TRBJ1-2; TRBD1 matches at 7 bases. The germline V gene has CDR1 ENHRY and CDR2 SYGVKD. Losses at the gene ends were 3 bases for V and 8 bases for J; bases not matched to a gene: 12. CDR3 size: 15 residues. CDR3 region: CAISDQSRTGKGYTF. In DNA form, the CDR3 reads TGTGCCATCAGTGACCAGTCCCGGACAGGAAAGGGCTACACCTTC.

This clonotype was picked up many times. The rearrangement links TRBV13 to TRBJ2-1, with 8 positions matching TRBD1. Germline loops: CDR1 PRHDT, CDR2 FYEKMQ (reference sequence). The V and J ends lost 9 bases and 5 bases, in that order; junction bases with no gene match: 3. There are 12 residues in the CDR3. This chain's CDR3 is CASRTGNNEQFF. CDR3 nucleotide sequence: TGTGCCAGTAGGACAGGGAACAATGAGCAGTTCTTC.